The 30 T cell receptor beta chains reported below all come from one sample, sequenced in a study of blood T cells in healthy people across ages (dated by TCRdb to the mid-2010s). The receptor library was made with 5' RACE. A second PCR of roughly 7 to 11 cycles was performed with a sample-barcoded 5' primer and a J-beta primer mix. The public reads were run again by TCRdb, first through fastp at Q25 and then through MiXCR, and only productive beta chains were kept. Rows with a matching CDR3 protein are joined into one entry that keeps the most common DNA and genes. Here the sample has approximately 1,700,000 distinct CDR3 sequences; 39% occur a single time. 23% of the sample rests with the top ten. The specimen was blood. Receptors were obtained from a human donor in good health.

CDR3 in DNA: TGCGCCAGCAGCCAAGGCGCGGCAGGCTTCTACGAGCAGTACTTC. Encoded protein: CASSQGAAGFYEQYF. This chain links TRBV4-1 with TRBJ2-5, with no clear D. TRBJ2-7 explains the end of the DNA better; the J call may be wrong. From germline, CDR1 is MGHRA and CDR2 YSYEKL. The CDR3 has 15 amino acids.

The CDR3 protein is CASSLTRIYGYTF. In DNA form, the CDR3 reads TGTGCCAGCAGCTTAACCAGGATCTATGGCTACACCTTC. This sequence joins TRBV7-2 and TRBJ1-2; D is uncertain. Trimming stripped 2 bases from V and 4 bases from J, with 8 bases between. The CDR3 is 13 amino acids. Germline V gives CDR1 SGHTA, CDR2 FQGNSA.

This clonotype was detected a few times. This chain uses TRBV7-2 with TRBJ2-5, with a tentative D call TRBD1 (6 bases). Between the trimmed V and J ends, which lost 6 bases and 4 bases, there was a span of 18 bases. Germline V CDR1 and CDR2: SGHTA, FQGNSA. CDR3 size: 15 residues. CDR3 in DNA: TGTGCCAGCAGTCTGGACAGTACGTCTCGAGAGACCCAGTACTTC. This encodes CASSLDSTSRETQYF. Complete variable domain (other parts from reference TRBV7-2 and TRBJ2-5): GAGVSQSPSNKVTEKGKDVELRCDPISGHTALYWYRQSLGQGLEFLIYFQGNSAPDKSGLPSDRFSAERTGGSVSTLTIQRTQQEDSAVYLCASSLDSTSRETQYFGPGTRLLVL.

This clonotype has just a few counts. The V and J genes are TRBV20-1 and TRBJ2-3, with TRBD2 matching 8 bases. V dropped 0 bases and J dropped 0; count of bases not matched to a gene: 5. There are 16 residues in the CDR3. Germline CDR1 and CDR2: DFQATT and SNEGSKA (reference sequence). The CDR3 bases are TGCAGTGCTAGAGATCGGGCGGGGGGCAGCACAGATACGCAGTATTTT. Translating it yields CSARDRAGGSTDTQYF.

The gene calls are TRBV20-1 and TRBJ1-4, with D unclear. This CDR3 is 14 amino acids long. V dropped 6 bases and J dropped 7 bases, with 18 bases sitting between them. CDR1 DFQATT and CDR2 SNEGSKA come from the germline V gene (reference sequence). The CDR3 is CSATPRTPGEKLFF. The CDR3 DNA follows: TGCAGTGCAACCCCGAGGACCCCTGGTGAAAAACTGTTTTTT.

Details on this clonotype: One junction end does not reproduce the germline sequence, and a read error may be involved. The V call is TRBV7-2, the J call TRBJ2-1, with no clear D. The CDR3 loop spans 14 amino acids. Germline V lookup: CDR1 SGHTA, CDR2 FQGNSA. CDR3 loop: CVSSLGARDNEQFF. CDR3 nucleotide sequence: TGTGTCAGCAGCTTAGGAGCTCGGGACAATGAGCAGTTCTTC.

The J gene is TRBJ1-2, the V gene TRBV7-9; possibly TRBD1 for D (5 bases). V was trimmed by 3 bases and J by 7 bases, leaving 12 bases between them. CDR3 length: 13 amino acids. Germline lookup yields CDR1 SEHNR and CDR2 FQNEAQ (reference sequence). The CDR3 DNA is TGTGCCAGCAGCTTGGGGTTAAGGGGTGGCTACACCTTC. It yields the protein CASSLGLRGGYTF.

This clonotype came up a few times. J is TRBJ2-7 and V is TRBV4-3; the match to TRBD1 covers 10 bases. V lost 3 bases and J lost 3; bases outside the gene matches: 5. Germline V gene lookup returns CDR1 LGHNA and CDR2 YSLEER. The CDR3 extends over 15 amino acids. The CDR3 bases are TGCGCCAGCAGCCAGAACGACAGGGGGCTCTACGAGCAGTACTTC. Protein: CASSQNDRGLYEQYF.

This chain connects TRBV7-9 to TRBJ1-2, with D unclear. V dropped 5 bases and J dropped 8 bases, with 21 bases sitting between them. Germline V CDR1 and CDR2: SEHNR, FQNEAQ (reference sequence). This CDR3 region has 15 residues. The CDR3 DNA sequence: TGTGCCAGCAGCAAGGACGGACTCCCAGAAGAGGGCTACACCTTC. It yields the protein CASSKDGLPEEGYTF. Based on the CDR3 plus reference TRBV7-9 and TRBJ1-2, the full variable domain is DTGVSQNPRHKITKRGQNVTFRCDPISEHNRLYWYRQTLGQGPEFLTYFQNEAQLEKSRLLSDRFSAERPKGSFSTLEIQRTEQGDSAMYLCASSKDGLPEEGYTFGSGTRLTVV.

This rearrangement joins TRBV28 to TRBJ2-2, with D perhaps being TRBD1 or TRBD2 (5 bases each). The CDR3 has 17 residues. The ends were cut back, 3 bases at V and 0 bases at J, with 14 bases in the middle. Per the germline V gene, CDR1 is MDHEN and CDR2 is SYDVKM. The CDR3 sequence is CASSFPWGYANTGELFF. The CDR3 DNA is TGTGCCAGCAGTTTCCCTTGGGGGTACGCGAACACCGGGGAGCTGTTTTTT.

The chain couples TRBV19 to TRBJ2-3; D remains unclear. CDR3 size: 13 residues. The germline V and J ends were trimmed by 5 bases and 6 bases, with 12 bases remaining between them. From germline, CDR1 is LNHDA and CDR2 SQIVND (reference sequence). The CDR3: CASSSSADDTQYF. The CDR3 DNA reads TGTGCCAGTAGTTCGAGCGCTGACGATACGCAGTATTTT.

This clonotype appeared a few times. The chain recombines TRBV29-1 with TRBJ2-7; no clear D gene. Per the germline V gene, CDR1 is SQVTM and CDR2 is ANQGSEA. This CDR3 region has 11 residues. The V end lost 3 bases, the J end lost 5 bases, and 8 bases lay between the germline ends. The CDR3 coding sequence is TGCAGCGTTGACAAAGGTGACGAGCAGTACTTC. It codes for CSVDKGDEQYF.

This clonotype was recorded once. V gene TRBV2 combines with J gene TRBJ2-1; D possibly uses TRBD1 or TRBD2 (5 bases each). This CDR3 contains 13 residues. Trimming left V 7 bases short and J 4 bases short, with 11 bases between. CDR1 is SNHLY and CDR2 is FYNNEI in the germline V gene. CDR3 DNA: TGTGCCAGCAAGAGGGACGGATACAATGAGCAGTTCTTC. Its translation: CASKRDGYNEQFF.

Concerning this clonotype itself: One junction end does not reproduce the germline sequence, and a read error may be involved. The V call is TRBV20-1, the J call TRBJ1-2; D uncertain. This CDR3 is 14 amino acids long. Germline values: CDR1 DFQATT, CDR2 SNEGSKA (reference sequence). CDR3 protein: CSARDSRGFYGHTF. The CDR3 DNA follows: TGCAGTGCTAGAGATTCCAGAGGGTTCTATGGCCACACCTTC.

As DNA, the CDR3 is TGCGCCAGCAGCTTTCTCCTTAGCGGGGGGTACAATGAGCAGTTCTTC. Translation gives CASSFLLSGGYNEQFF. The chain combines TRBV5-1 with TRBJ2-1, with 10 bases matching TRBD2. The CDR3 has 16 residues. The ends lost 2 bases at V and 4 bases at J; junction bases unmatched: 6. CDR1 and CDR2 from the germline V gene are SGHRS and YFSETQ.

The V call is TRBV11-2, the J call TRBJ2-1; TRBD2 matches 8 bases. The V segment lost 4 bases and the J segment 5 bases; nucleotides outside the gene matches: 4. Germline values: CDR1 SGHAT, CDR2 FQNNGV. The length of the CDR3 is 14 residues. The CDR3 sequence: CASSSAGVNNEQFF. The CDR3 bases are TGTGCCAGCAGCTCAGCGGGGGTAAACAATGAGCAGTTCTTC. The variable domain in full, with the rest retrieved from reference TRBV11-2 and TRBJ2-1, is EAGVAQSPRYKIIEKRQSVAFWCNPISGHATLYWYQQILGQGPKLLIQFQNNGVVDDSQLPKDRFSAERLKGVDSTLKIQPAKLEDSAVYLCASSSAGVNNEQFFGPGTRLTVL.

The rearrangement uses TRBV20-1 and TRBJ1-6; no definite D call. Trimming removed 6 bases from V and 5 bases from J, with 14 bases in between. Germline lookup yields CDR1 DFQATT and CDR2 SNEGSKA (reference sequence). The length of the CDR3 is 14 residues. The CDR3 nucleotides read TGCAGTGCCTCCGACGGATGGAATAATTCACCCCTCCACTTT. Translation: CSASDGWNNSPLHF.

In this sample, this clonotype turned up a few times. This chain connects TRBV4-3 to TRBJ2-3, with no clear D. V was trimmed by 0 bases and J by 0 bases, leaving 10 bases between them. The CDR3 totals 16 residues. Germline CDR1 and CDR2: LGHNA and YSLEER. This CDR3 reads CASSQDWSSSTDTQYF. The CDR3 bases are TGCGCCAGCAGCCAAGATTGGTCCTCTAGCACAGATACGCAGTATTTT.

This clonotype was observed a few times. The J gene is TRBJ1-5, the V gene TRBV6-2 or TRBV6-3, with D maybe TRBD1 (6 bases). The CDR3 length is 16 residues. Between the trimmed V and J ends, which lost 2 bases and 4 bases, there was a span of 15 bases. Germline-derived CDR1 and CDR2 are MNHEY and SVGEGT. The CDR3 reads CASSYLKDSLNQPQHF. CDR3 DNA sequence: TGTGCCAGCAGTTACCTAAAGGACAGCCTTAATCAGCCCCAGCATTTT.

The genes are TRBV18 and TRBJ1-6; D gene uncertain. The V gene lost 3 bases and the J gene lost 12 bases, with 15 bases spanning the gap. Germline CDR1 KGHSH, CDR2 LQKENI. The CDR3 is 14 residues long. Written as DNA, the CDR3 is TGTGCCAGCTCACCCTCTGGCGAGTTTAGACCCCTCCACTTT. This gives the protein CASSPSGEFRPLHF.

The count of this clonotype is one. J is TRBJ1-4 and V is TRBV5-8, with a weak D call TRBD1 (5 bases). The CDR3 is made up of 12 amino acids. Germline V CDR1 and CDR2: SGHTS, YDEGEE. V was pared by 4 bases and J by 8 bases, with 9 bases between. The CDR3 here is CASSPWDEKLFF. In DNA, the CDR3 is TGTGCCAGCAGCCCGTGGGACGAAAAACTGTTTTTT. Filled out from reference TRBV5-8 and TRBJ1-4, the complete variable domain reads EAGVTQSPTHLIKTRGQQATLRCSPISGHTSVYWYQQALGLGLQFLLWYDEGEERNRGNFPPRFSGRQFPNYSSELNVNALELEDSALYLCASSPWDEKLFFGSGTQLSVL.

V gene TRBV20-1 combines with J gene TRBJ1-4, with D possibly being TRBD1 (5 bases). Germline CDR1 and CDR2: DFQATT and SNEGSKA (reference sequence). Deletions cut 3 bases from V and 0 bases from J, with 8 bases between. This CDR3 is 14 amino acids long. The CDR3 sequence is CSARKTATNEKLFF. DNA of the CDR3: TGCAGTGCTAGGAAGACAGCAACTAATGAAAAACTGTTTTTT.

This clonotype came up a few times. The V call is TRBV28, the J call TRBJ2-1, with D possibly matching TRBD1 (5 bases). The CDR3 spans 14 residues. V was cut by 8 bases and J by 4 bases, with 15 bases left in between. The germline gives CDR1 MDHEN, CDR2 SYDVKM. The CDR3 region has the DNA TGTGCCAGCCGACAGTTCGACCCATACAATGAGCAGTTCTTC. It encodes CASRQFDPYNEQFF.

V gene TRBV6-1 combines with J gene TRBJ1-1; no definite D call. V gave up 7 bases and J gave up 3 bases, with 15 bases separating them. Germline V gene lookup returns CDR1 MNHNS and CDR2 SASEGT. The CDR3 has 14 residues. DNA for the CDR3: TGTGCCAGCATTTTCAGCAGTAGGGACACTGAAGCTTTCTTT. It codes for CASIFSSRDTEAFF.

The chain carries TRBV4-3 and TRBJ2-7, with D unresolved. The CDR3 loop spans 15 amino acids. CDR1 and CDR2 (germline): LGHNA, YSLEER. The germline V and J ends were trimmed by 0 bases and 7 bases, with 16 bases remaining between them. The CDR3 DNA follows: TGCGCCAGCAGCCAAGATCAATCCCCGGATTTAGAGCAGTACTTC. Translation gives CASSQDQSPDLEQYF.

This clonotype was observed a handful of times. The chain has TRBV29-1 and TRBJ2-7; D unresolved. Trimming cost V 2 bases and J 5 bases, with 13 bases left between them. In germline, CDR1 is SQVTM, CDR2 ANQGSEA. This CDR3 is 13 amino acids long. CDR3 sequence: CSVEPPDGNEQYF. The CDR3 DNA reads TGCAGCGTTGAACCCCCTGACGGTAACGAGCAGTACTTC.

A word on this clonotype: At one of its ends the junction is not consistent with the germline gene, which may arise from a read error. The CDR3 DNA follows: TGCAGTGCTAGAGCGGGACTAGCGGGATCAGATTCGCAGTATTTT. Encoded protein: CSARAGLAGSDSQYF. This chain links TRBV20-1 with TRBJ2-3; 13 bases agree with TRBD2. The CDR3 has 15 residues. Germline lookup yields CDR1 DFQATT and CDR2 SNEGSKA (reference sequence).

In this sample, this clonotype turned up a few times. The CDR3 DNA follows: TGTGCCAGCAGCCGACGCGGTAGCGGGACCGACAATGAGCAGTTCTTC. It codes for CASSRRGSGTDNEQFF. The chain employs TRBV6-4 and TRBJ2-1; 8 nucleotides line up with TRBD2. V gave up 6 bases and J gave up 5 bases; unmatched junction bases: 12. The CDR3 loop spans 16 amino acids. Germline CDR1 is MRHNA and CDR2 is SNTAGT.

The rearrangement uses TRBV7-3 and TRBJ2-1; TRBD2 matches 8 bases. Losses at the gene ends were 5 bases for V and 4 bases for J; bases not matched to a gene: 7. Germline values: CDR1 SGHTA, CDR2 FQGTGA. The CDR3 contains 15 residues. In DNA form, the CDR3 reads TGTGCCAGCAGCGAAATAGCGGGGCCGTACAATGAGCAGTTCTTC. Translation: CASSEIAGPYNEQFF.

In its sample, this clonotype was seen a few times. The rearrangement links TRBV10-3 to TRBJ2-1; 10 nucleotides agree with TRBD2. CDR3 length: 16 residues. The germline CDR1 and CDR2 sequences are ENHRY and SYGVKD. The V and J ends lost 7 bases and 4 bases, in that order; junction bases with no gene match: 10. CDR3 amino acids: CAIIYPGLAEYNEQFF. Written as DNA, the CDR3 is TGTGCCATCATCTACCCTGGACTAGCGGAGTACAATGAGCAGTTCTTC.